Here is one T cell receptor (beta chain) with its context. This specimen comes from a study of control samples from healthy donors and cancer patients. The repertoire was sequenced with immunoSEQ multiplex PCR; TCRdb's copy has only in-frame clones and lacks some. This sample carries 80,000 or so clones, about 93% of them seen once, and the ten largest clones take 6.2%. V lost 4 bases, J lost 4 bases, and 13 bases stayed unmatched. The CDR3 runs 17 residues. Germline V gene lookup returns CDR1 SGHRS and CDR2 YFSETQ. The V gene is TRBV5-1, the J gene TRBJ2-2, with 7 positions matching TRBD2. Source material: blood. The clonotype was recovered from a woman aged 40 to 50 in good health. Here the CDR3 reads CASSENRGLRTTGELFF. CDR3 coding DNA: TGCGCCAGCAGCGAAAATCGGGGACTACGGACCACCGGGGAGCTGTTTTTT.